This TCR beta chain comes out of a study of naive and memory T cell subsets. Notes on this clonotype: Antigen specificity is unknown.

Study-wide points: Over 90% of naive TCR sequences appeared only once after error correction, unlike memory subsets.

After the first PCR, alpha and beta chain libraries were processed separately. An equimolar mix of two oligonucleotides served as the beta constant-region primer for TRBC1 and TRBC2. The ligated cDNA underwent four PCR rounds using SP2 and nested alpha and beta constant-region primers. TCRdb used MiXCR to reprocess the UMI-ligation and nested PCR reads, holding one entry per CDR3 protein. The sample holds about 120,000 distinct CDR3 sequences, roughly 32% seen once. V was clipped by 3 bases and J by 9 bases; unmatched bases: 2. The CDR3 spans 12 residues. The germline gives CDR1 SGHAT, CDR2 FQNNGV. The sequence came from a human donor in good health. The chain has TRBV11-2 and TRBJ2-1; 7 bases line up with TRBD2. The source material was central memory CD4+ T cells from blood. DNA of the CDR3: TGTGCCAGCAGCTTGACTAGCTTTGAGCAGTTCTTC. It encodes CASSLTSFEQFF.